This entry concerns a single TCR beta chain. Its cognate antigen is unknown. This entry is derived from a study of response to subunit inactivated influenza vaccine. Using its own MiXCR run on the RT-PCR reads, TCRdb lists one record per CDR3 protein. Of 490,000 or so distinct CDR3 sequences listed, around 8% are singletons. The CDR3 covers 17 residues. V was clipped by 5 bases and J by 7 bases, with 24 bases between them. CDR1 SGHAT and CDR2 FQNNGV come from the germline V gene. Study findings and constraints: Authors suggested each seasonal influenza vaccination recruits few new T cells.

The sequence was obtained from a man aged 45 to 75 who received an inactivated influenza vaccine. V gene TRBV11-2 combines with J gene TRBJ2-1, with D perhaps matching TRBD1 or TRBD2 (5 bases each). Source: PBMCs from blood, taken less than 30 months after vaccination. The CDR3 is CASSDPPGTSWPNEQFF. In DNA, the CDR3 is TGTGCCAGCAGCGATCCCCCCGGGACGAGCTGGCCTAATGAGCAGTTCTTC.